The clone carrying this TCR beta chain was observed a few times. Its antigen is undetermined. V lost 8 bases and J 5 bases, leaving 18 bases between the germline ends. Germline CDR1 is KGHSH and CDR2 is LQKENI. The CDR3 runs 14 residues. The data belong to a study of T cells after yellow fever vaccination. Overall study findings and caveats: The presence of abundant clonotypes contaminating from the bulk population was possible in FACS-sorted repertoires. Booster samples showed a return of most primary-vaccination clones (roughly 96% CD4, about 88% CD8). Peak timing came faster in the weaker secondary response, day 5 versus 15.

For TCR, cDNA came from 5'RACE template switching, which added a universal primer site and UMIs. TCRdb analysed the 5' RACE reads with MiXCR anew, one entry per CDR3 protein. The sample has 300,000 to 450,000 distinct CDR3 sequences; roughly 7.5% are singletons. The sequences come from PBMCs, collected around 45 days after the first yellow fever vaccination. The TCR was taken from a man younger than 35 who received the YFV17D yellow fever vaccine. The V and J genes are TRBV18 and TRBJ1-1; no clear D gene. The CDR3 loop is CASEPGREETEAFF. The CDR3 DNA follows: TGTGCCAGCGAACCGGGGAGGGAGGAGACTGAAGCTTTCTTT.